These 28 T cell receptor beta chains were sequenced from one sample in a study of cytomegalovirus exposure and HLA in healthy donors. Primers for the PCR totalled 60 Vbeta and 13 Jbeta. Clones were sequenced by immunoSEQ multiplex PCR, and TCRdb holds only the in-frame ones, with some missing. The table records more than 150,000 clones, around three quarters of them present only once. What was sequenced was PBMCs. Receptors originate from a boy younger than 18 in good health and CMV-seronegative.

This sequence joins TRBV2 and TRBJ2-7, with 8 bases matching TRBD1. CDR1 SNHLY and CDR2 FYNNEI come from the germline V gene. The J segment lost 6 bases and the V segment lost 6 bases, leaving 10 bases of the junction unmatched. CDR3 length: 14 amino acids. The CDR3 protein is CASSRTGGGGEQYF. The CDR3 DNA follows: TGTGCCAGCAGCCGCACAGGGGGTGGGGGCGAGCAGTACTTC. Variable domain in full (rest from reference TRBV2 and TRBJ2-7): EPEVTQTPSHQVTQMGQEVILRCVPISNHLYFYWYRQILGQKVEFLVSFYNNEISEKSEIFDDQFSVERPDGSNFTLKIRSTKLEDSAMYFCASSRTGGGGEQYFGPGTRLTVT.

This clone was found once. This chain uses TRBV7-9 with TRBJ2-5, with D possibly being TRBD2 (5 bases). Between the trimmed V and J ends, which lost 3 bases and 2 bases, there was a span of 10 bases. The V gene's germline CDR1 is SEHNR and CDR2 FQNEAQ (reference sequence). The CDR3 length is 14 residues. The CDR3 loop is CASSFEGPQETQYF. As DNA, the CDR3 is TGTGCCAGCAGCTTCGAGGGTCCACAAGAGACCCAGTACTTC.

About this clone itself: A read error may account for a junction end that differs from germline. This sequence joins TRBV6-4 and TRBJ2-2, with 7 bases matching TRBD2. In germline, CDR1 is MRHNA, CDR2 SNTAGT. The CDR3 covers 16 residues. CDR3 sequence reads: CASSLWGGVNSGELFF. The CDR3 coding sequence is TGTGCCAGCAGTCTTTGGGGGGGAGTGAACTCCGGGGAGCTGTTTTTT.

The chain links TRBV6-5 to TRBJ1-2, with a tentative D call TRBD1 (5 bases). V lost 0 bases, J lost 8 bases, and 13 bases lay in between. Germline CDR1 MNHEY, CDR2 SVGAGI. The CDR3 is 14 amino acids. CDR3 nucleotides: TGTGCCAGCAGTTACTCGCGCAGGGTTGGCGGCTACACCTTC. As protein: CASSYSRRVGGYTF.

J is TRBJ1-2 and V is TRBV7-2; no clear D. V lost 4 bases and J lost 3, with 6 bases in between. The CDR3 loop spans 12 amino acids. Germline V lookup: CDR1 SGHTA, CDR2 FQGNSA. CDR3 protein: CASSYRDYGYTF. The CDR3 region has the DNA TGTGCCAGCAGCTACAGAGACTATGGCTACACCTTC.

About this clone itself: At one boundary the junction diverges from the germline segment, which might be a read error. The CDR3 sequence: CASSEGIRPRYGYTF. CDR3 bases: TGTGCCAGCAGCGAAGGGATTAGGCCCAGGTACGGCTACACCTTC. The V gene is TRBV6-1, the J gene TRBJ1-2; D unresolved. This CDR3 spans 15 amino acids. Germline V gene lookup returns CDR1 MNHNS and CDR2 SASEGT.

The chain has TRBV28 and TRBJ1-1; D is undetermined. The V gene lost 4 bases and the J gene lost 0 bases, with 9 bases spanning the gap. The length of the CDR3 is 14 residues. CDR1 and CDR2 from the germline V gene are MDHEN and SYDVKM. The CDR3 DNA follows: TGTGCCAGCAGTTCCCCAGGCCTGAACACTGAAGCTTTCTTT. Residues: CASSSPGLNTEAFF.

The chain has TRBV7-9 and TRBJ1-4, with no clear D. The CDR3 extends over 14 amino acids. V was cut by 3 bases and J by 0 bases, with 5 bases left in between. CDR1 and CDR2 from the germline V gene are SEHNR and FQNEAQ (reference sequence). CDR3 bases: TGTGCCAGCAGCTTCGGAGCAACTAATGAAAAACTGTTTTTT. Translated, it gives CASSFGATNEKLFF.

This clone has a single count. The genes are TRBV9 and TRBJ1-1; tentative D call: TRBD1 (6 bases). The germline V gene encodes CDR1 SGDLS and CDR2 YYNGEE. The CDR3 has 16 amino acids. V shed 1 base and J shed 1 base, with 14 bases lying between them. CDR3 DNA: TGTGCCAGCAGCGTATTAAGGGCAGGGGAGAACACTGAAGCTTTCTTT. Its protein is CASSVLRAGENTEAFF.

The J gene is TRBJ1-6, the V gene TRBV25-1; D is perhaps TRBD1 (5 bases). The germline V gene encodes CDR1 MGHDK and CDR2 SYGVNS. V lost 4 bases and J lost 10, with 14 bases in between. The CDR3 runs to 14 residues. CDR3 residues: CASSVQGNGSPLHF. The CDR3 region has the DNA TGTGCCAGCAGTGTCCAGGGAAATGGCTCACCCCTCCACTTT.

This rearrangement joins TRBV9 to TRBJ2-1; TRBD2 is a possible D gene (6 bases). The CDR3 contains 15 residues. Germline loops: CDR1 SGDLS, CDR2 YYNGEE. V was cut by 0 bases and J by 5 bases, with 12 bases left in between. Written as DNA, the CDR3 is TGTGCCAGCAGCGTAGACGGGAGAAACCACAATGAGCAGTTCTTC. Its protein is CASSVDGRNHNEQFF. The full variable domain, its missing parts supplied by reference TRBV9 and TRBJ2-1, is DSGVTQTPKHLITATGQRVTLRCSPRSGDLSVYWYQQSLDQGLQFLIQYYNGEERAKGNILERFSAQQFPDLHSELNLSSLELGDSALYFCASSVDGRNHNEQFFGPGTRLTVL.

The sample holds a few counts of this clone. The genes are TRBV15 and TRBJ1-4; 10 bases are a match to TRBD1. CDR1 and CDR2 (germline): LNHNV, YYDKDF (reference sequence). V trimming: 0 bases; J trimming: 8 bases; junction bases outside the gene matches: 6. The CDR3 covers 16 residues. CDR3 residues: CATSRDGTGVGEKLFF. In DNA, the CDR3 is TGTGCCACCAGCAGAGATGGGACAGGGGTCGGCGAAAAACTGTTTTTT.

This clone appeared a few times. V is TRBV7-2 and J is TRBJ2-7; no clear D gene. The CDR3 consists of 12 residues. Germline CDR1 reads SGHTA; CDR2 reads FQGNSA. Trimming stripped 4 bases from V and 2 bases from J, with 6 bases between. The CDR3 DNA follows: TGTGCCAGCAGCTCCTATACCTACGAGCAGTACTTC. Its protein product is CASSSYTYEQYF.

This clone showed up just a few times. CDR3 sequence (DNA): TGTGCCAGCAGCCTCGACAGGGACCTCACAGATACGCAGTATTTT. Encoded protein: CASSLDRDLTDTQYF. The rearrangement joins TRBV5-6 to TRBJ2-3; 7 nucleotides line up with TRBD1. The CDR3 spans 15 residues. V lost 4 bases and J lost 2; bases outside the gene matches: 7. The germline V gene encodes CDR1 SGHDT and CDR2 YYEEEE.

The chain has TRBV11-2 and TRBJ2-7, with TRBD1 matching over 9 bases. V was pared by 4 bases and J by 3 bases, with 7 bases of the junction left unmatched. The germline V gene has CDR1 SGHAT and CDR2 FQNNGV. The CDR3 is 15 residues long. The CDR3 is CASSSYRGHDYEQYF. CDR3 nucleotides: TGTGCCAGCAGCTCGTACAGGGGGCACGACTACGAGCAGTACTTC. Together with reference TRBV11-2 and TRBJ2-7, the CDR3 gives the full variable domain: EAGVAQSPRYKIIEKRQSVAFWCNPISGHATLYWYQQILGQGPKLLIQFQNNGVVDDSQLPKDRFSAERLKGVDSTLKIQPAKLEDSAVYLCASSSYRGHDYEQYFGPGTRLTVT.

The chain combines TRBV2 with TRBJ1-2; D is perhaps TRBD1 (5 bases). Germline CDR1 reads SNHLY; CDR2 reads FYNNEI. The CDR3 spans 13 residues. The V end was cut by 5 bases, the J end by 8 bases, with 15 bases between. The CDR3: CASSSEQGGGYTF. CDR3 sequence (DNA): TGTGCCAGCAGTTCCGAGCAGGGCGGAGGCTACACCTTC.

The chain employs TRBV27 and TRBJ2-7; perhaps TRBD2 as D (7 bases). CDR1 is MNHEY, CDR2 SMNVEV, per germline (reference sequence). The CDR3 spans 21 residues. V dropped 5 bases and J dropped 3 bases, with 35 bases sitting between them. The DNA for the CDR3 is TGTGCCAGCAGTACACCCCGGTGGGGGGGCGGTATAGCCCCTGGGGTCTACGAGCAGTACTTC. Translating it yields CASSTPRWGGGIAPGVYEQYF.

This clone was detected a few times. This chain uses TRBV14 with TRBJ2-4; D perhaps matches TRBD2 (7 bases). The germline V and J ends were trimmed by 0 bases and 8 bases, with 17 bases remaining between them. In germline, CDR1 is SGHDN, CDR2 FVKESK. CDR3 size: 16 residues. The CDR3 DNA follows: TGTGCCAGCAGCCAAGATATAGGGGGGGGTGCAGACATTCAGTACTTC. Amino acid sequence: CASSQDIGGGADIQYF.

The chain recombines TRBV25-1 with TRBJ1-4; D gene unclear. Trimming removed 6 bases at V and 7 bases at J, with 21 bases between. Germline loops: CDR1 MGHDK, CDR2 SYGVNS. The CDR3 totals 16 residues. The CDR3 DNA reads as TGTGCCAGCAGGGACCCGAAGGGAGGTAATAGTGAAAAACTGTTTTTT. It translates to CASRDPKGGNSEKLFF.

This sequence joins TRBV19 and TRBJ2-2; a possible D gene is TRBD1 (5 bases). The V and J ends lost 3 bases and 3 bases respectively, with 8 bases between them. The CDR3 is 14 residues long. Germline CDR1 and CDR2: LNHDA and SQIVND (reference sequence). CDR3 DNA: TGTGCCAGTAGTATCCTCAGGGACACCGGGGAGCTGTTTTTT. It is translated as CASSILRDTGELFF.

This chain uses TRBV7-2 with TRBJ2-3, with 8 bases fitting TRBD2. Per the germline V gene, CDR1 is SGHTA and CDR2 is FQGNSA. CDR3 length equals 16 residues. The trim removed 5 bases at V and 5 bases at J, leaving 12 bases unmatched. The CDR3, as DNA: TGTGCCAGCAGCACTGTAGCGGGAAATAGGGTAGATACGCAGTATTTT. Its translation is CASSTVAGNRVDTQYF.

For this clone: This is likely a read error, given that the CDR3 carries no conserved phenylalanine or tryptophan at its end. The DNA is left out, because the CDR3 cannot be placed on it with certainty; the CDR3 is given as TCRdb lists it. The chain links TRBV7-2 to TRBJ2-7; TRBD1, the table's D call, was not compared with the DNA. Germline lookup yields CDR1 SGHTA and CDR2 FQGNSA. The CDR3 contains 14 residues when both ends are counted. The CDR3 region is CASSLGGTGTKTEI.

The chain couples TRBV5-5 to TRBJ1-5; 9 bases are shared with TRBD1. Per the germline V gene, CDR1 is SGHKS and CDR2 is YYEKEE (reference sequence). The CDR3 length is 14 residues. Losses at the gene ends were 4 bases for V and 6 bases for J; bases not matched to a gene: 5. CDR3 nucleotide sequence: TGTGCCAGCAGCCCCGGACAGGGGATTCAGCCCCAGCATTTT. Its translation is CASSPGQGIQPQHF.

The rearrangement uses TRBV7-3 and TRBJ2-3; 9 bases line up with TRBD2. CDR1 is SGHTA, CDR2 FQGTGA, per germline. The J segment lost 6 bases and the V segment lost 4 bases, leaving 14 bases of the junction unmatched. This CDR3 comprises 17 residues. The CDR3: CASSWLAGSYLSDTQYF. CDR3 coding DNA: TGTGCCAGCAGCTGGCTAGCGGGGTCTTATCTTTCCGATACGCAGTATTTT.

This sequence joins TRBV4-3 and TRBJ2-7, with D unclear. V lost 0 bases and J lost 3, with 9 bases in between. The CDR3 totals 14 residues. The germline V gene has CDR1 LGHNA and CDR2 YSLEER. In DNA, the CDR3 is TGCGCCAGCAGCCAAGATAGAGGCCACTACGAGCAGTACTTC. This codes for CASSQDRGHYEQYF.

This chain links TRBV6-6 with TRBJ2-2; TRBD1 matches 9 bases. CDR1 is MNHNY, CDR2 SVGAGI, per germline (reference sequence). V lost 4 bases and J lost 4; bases outside the gene matches: 4. This CDR3 region has 15 residues. DNA of the CDR3: TGTGCCAGCAGTTGGGACAGGGTGCTCACCGGGGAGCTGTTTTTT. It encodes CASSWDRVLTGELFF.

This clone was recorded once. The gene calls are TRBV9 and TRBJ1-3; D not certain. Germline CDR1 reads SGDLS; CDR2 reads YYNGEE. Trimming shortened V by 1 base and J by 0 bases, and 8 bases separated the two germline ends. This CDR3 comprises 15 residues. In DNA, the CDR3 is TGTGCCAGCAGCGTACAGGAAACCTCTGGAAACACCATATATTTT. This gives the protein CASSVQETSGNTIYF.

The chain recombines TRBV7-2 with TRBJ2-5, with a tentative D call TRBD2 (6 bases). Near its end, the DNA agrees better with TRBJ2-7, so the J call may be wrong. CDR3 length: 15 amino acids. Looked up from germline, CDR1 is SGHTA and CDR2 is FQGNSA. The CDR3 DNA reads as TGTGCCAGCAGCTTAGGGGCGGGGCCAGCCTACGAGCAGTACTTC. It yields the protein CASSLGAGPAYEQYF.